In this sample, the clone carrying this T cell receptor beta chain turned up many times. The antigen is undetermined. Ophthalmopathy in the patients scored at least 3 on Clinical Activity Score and at least 4 on NOSPECS grade, lasting under 3 months. PBMCs stemmed from less than 13 ml fresh peripheral blood. CDR3 length: 14 residues. V lost 4 bases, J lost 2 bases, and 11 bases lay in between. Germline V gene data show CDR1 as MDHEN and CDR2 as SYDVKM. This specimen belongs to a study of T cells in Graves' hyperthyroidism and ophthalmopathy. Study in general: It was at initial diagnosis, before any treatment, that peripheral blood was collected.

Template material for amplifying TCR beta CDR3 regions consisted of RNA transcripts. First-round RT-PCR targeting the TCR CDR3 was performed with the HTBI primer set. In TCRdb, the multiplex PCR reads were re-called with MiXCR into one record per CDR3 protein. Here the sample spans some 270,000 distinct CDR3 sequences, approximately 24% being singletons. Study-level points and caveats: Expanded thyroid clonotypes (above 0.001) were mostly also found in blood.

Source material: blood. This receptor was taken from a woman aged 40-49 years with Graves' ophthalmopathy. This chain connects TRBV28 to TRBJ1-1; D is unclear. The CDR3 region is CASSYRHINTEAFF. CDR3 nucleotide sequence: TGTGCCAGCAGTTATCGACACATCAACACTGAAGCTTTCTTT.